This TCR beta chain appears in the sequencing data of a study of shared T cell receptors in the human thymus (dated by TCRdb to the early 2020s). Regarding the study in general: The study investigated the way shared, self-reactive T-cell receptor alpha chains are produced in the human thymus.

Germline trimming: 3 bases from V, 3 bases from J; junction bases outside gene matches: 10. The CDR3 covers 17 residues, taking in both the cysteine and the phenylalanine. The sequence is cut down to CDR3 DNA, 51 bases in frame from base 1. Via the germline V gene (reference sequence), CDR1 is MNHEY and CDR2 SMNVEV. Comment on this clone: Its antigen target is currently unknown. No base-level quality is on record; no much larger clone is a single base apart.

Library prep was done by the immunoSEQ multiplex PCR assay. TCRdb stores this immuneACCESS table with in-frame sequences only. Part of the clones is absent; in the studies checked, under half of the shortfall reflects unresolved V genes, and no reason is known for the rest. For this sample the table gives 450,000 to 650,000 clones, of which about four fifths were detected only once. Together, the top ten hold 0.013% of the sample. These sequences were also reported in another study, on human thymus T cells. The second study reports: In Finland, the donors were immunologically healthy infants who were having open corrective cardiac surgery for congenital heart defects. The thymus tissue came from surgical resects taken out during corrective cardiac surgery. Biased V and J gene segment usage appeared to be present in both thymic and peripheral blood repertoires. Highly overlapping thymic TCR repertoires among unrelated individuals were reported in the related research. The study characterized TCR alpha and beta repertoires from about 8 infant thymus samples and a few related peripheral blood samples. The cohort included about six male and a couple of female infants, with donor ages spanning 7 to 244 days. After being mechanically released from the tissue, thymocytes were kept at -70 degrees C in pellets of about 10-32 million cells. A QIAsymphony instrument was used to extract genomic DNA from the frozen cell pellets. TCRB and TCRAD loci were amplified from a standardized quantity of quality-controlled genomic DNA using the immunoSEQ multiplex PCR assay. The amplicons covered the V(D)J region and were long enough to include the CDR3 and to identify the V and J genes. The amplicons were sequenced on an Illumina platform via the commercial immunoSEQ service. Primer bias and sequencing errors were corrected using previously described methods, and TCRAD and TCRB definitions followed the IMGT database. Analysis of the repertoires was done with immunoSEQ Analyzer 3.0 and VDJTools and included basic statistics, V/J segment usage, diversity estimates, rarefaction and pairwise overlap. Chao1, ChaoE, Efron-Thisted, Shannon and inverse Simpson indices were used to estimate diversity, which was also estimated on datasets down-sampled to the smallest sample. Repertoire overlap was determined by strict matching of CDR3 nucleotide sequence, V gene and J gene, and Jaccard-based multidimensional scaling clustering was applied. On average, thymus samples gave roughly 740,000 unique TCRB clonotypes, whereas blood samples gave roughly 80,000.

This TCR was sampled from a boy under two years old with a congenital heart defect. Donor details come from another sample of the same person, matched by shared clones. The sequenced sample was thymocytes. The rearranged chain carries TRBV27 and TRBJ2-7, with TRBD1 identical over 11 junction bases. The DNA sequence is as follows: TGTGCCAGCAGTTTCGCGCCCCTCGGGACAGGGGGCTACGAGCAGTACTTC. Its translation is CASSFAPLGTGGYEQYF.